This TCR beta chain comes out of a study of identical twins. Broader study findings: Models predicted less out-of-frame TCR alpha sharing in monozygotic twins than was found. Rather than following the same donors, the conclusions depended on cross-sectional statistical analysis.

After template switching added a universal primer site, the resulting cDNA carried unique molecular identifiers. Using its own MiXCR run on the 5' RACE reads, TCRdb lists one record per CDR3 protein. Of 1.5 million to 2 million distinct CDR3 sequences listed, more than 30% are singletons. On this clonotype: Its antigen is as yet unknown.

CDR1 and CDR2 from the germline V gene are KGHSH and LQKENI. The CDR3 contains 16 residues. V was shortened by 1 base and J by 4 bases, with 15 bases between the two germline ends. The chain is built from TRBV18 and TRBJ2-3, with D perhaps TRBD1 (6 bases). The receptor's source is a newborn girl in good health. Sequenced input: cord blood. The CDR3 DNA follows: TGTGCCAGCTCACCACAGGAACAGGGCTACGCAGATACGCAGTATTTT. Its translation: CASSPQEQGYADTQYF.